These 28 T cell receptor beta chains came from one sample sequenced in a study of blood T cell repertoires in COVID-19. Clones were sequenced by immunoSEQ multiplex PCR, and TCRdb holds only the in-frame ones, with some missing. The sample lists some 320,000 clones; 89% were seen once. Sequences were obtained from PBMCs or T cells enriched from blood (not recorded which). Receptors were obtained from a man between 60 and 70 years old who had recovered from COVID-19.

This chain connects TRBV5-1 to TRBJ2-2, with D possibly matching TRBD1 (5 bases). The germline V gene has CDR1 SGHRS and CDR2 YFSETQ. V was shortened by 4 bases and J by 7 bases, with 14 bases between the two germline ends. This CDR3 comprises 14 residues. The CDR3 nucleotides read TGCGCCAGCAGCCAGGGTCATAGGGACGGGGAGCTGTTTTTT. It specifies CASSQGHRDGELFF.

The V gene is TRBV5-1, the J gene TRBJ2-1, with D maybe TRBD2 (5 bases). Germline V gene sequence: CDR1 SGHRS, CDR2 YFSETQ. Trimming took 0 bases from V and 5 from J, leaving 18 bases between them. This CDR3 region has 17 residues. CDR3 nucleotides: TGCGCCAGCAGCTTGGCGCCGGCAGGACTTTCAGACAATGAGCAGTTCTTC. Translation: CASSLAPAGLSDNEQFF.

Here the CDR3 DNA reads TGTGCCAGCAGCTTAGTTACAGGGGGGATGGATACGCAGTATTTT. Translating it yields CASSLVTGGMDTQYF. This rearrangement joins TRBV7-9 to TRBJ2-3; 8 positions agree with TRBD1. J was trimmed by 6 bases and V by 1 base; bases with no gene match: 6. The CDR3 totals 15 residues. The V gene's germline CDR1 is SEHNR and CDR2 FQNEAQ (reference sequence).

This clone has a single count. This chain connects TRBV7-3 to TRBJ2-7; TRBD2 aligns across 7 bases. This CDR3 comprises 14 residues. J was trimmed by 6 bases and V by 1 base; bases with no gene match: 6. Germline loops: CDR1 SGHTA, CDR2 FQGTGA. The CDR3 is CASSLRAGEAEQYF. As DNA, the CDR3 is TGTGCCAGCAGCTTAAGGGCGGGAGAGGCCGAGCAGTACTTC.

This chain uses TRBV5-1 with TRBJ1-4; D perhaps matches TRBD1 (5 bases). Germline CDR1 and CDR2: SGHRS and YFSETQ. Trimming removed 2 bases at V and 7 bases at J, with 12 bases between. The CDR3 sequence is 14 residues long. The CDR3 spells CASSFRGEGEKLFF. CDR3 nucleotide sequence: TGCGCCAGCAGCTTCCGGGGGGAAGGTGAAAAACTGTTTTTT.

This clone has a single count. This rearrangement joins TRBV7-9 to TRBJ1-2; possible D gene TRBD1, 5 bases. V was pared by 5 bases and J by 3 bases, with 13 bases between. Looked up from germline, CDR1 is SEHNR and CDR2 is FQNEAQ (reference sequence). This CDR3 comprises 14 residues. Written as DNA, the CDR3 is TGTGCCAGCAGCCCGGGGACTGTTGACTATGGCTACACCTTC. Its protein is CASSPGTVDYGYTF.

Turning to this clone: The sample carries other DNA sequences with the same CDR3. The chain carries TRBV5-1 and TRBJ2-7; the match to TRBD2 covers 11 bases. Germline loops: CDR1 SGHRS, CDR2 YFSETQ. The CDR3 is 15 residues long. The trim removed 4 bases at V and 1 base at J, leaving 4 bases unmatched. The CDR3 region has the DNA TGCGCCAGCAGCCAACTAGCGGGAGTATCCTACGAGCAGTACTTC. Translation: CASSQLAGVSYEQYF.

For the CDR3, the DNA is TGTGCCACCAAGACGGGGGGCTGGACCGGGGAGCTGTTTTTT. Translated: CATKTGGWTGELFF. This chain connects TRBV15 to TRBJ2-2, with D maybe TRBD2 (7 bases). In germline, CDR1 is LNHNV, CDR2 YYDKDF (reference sequence). V was clipped by 7 bases and J by 5 bases, with 14 bases between them. CDR3 length: 14 residues.

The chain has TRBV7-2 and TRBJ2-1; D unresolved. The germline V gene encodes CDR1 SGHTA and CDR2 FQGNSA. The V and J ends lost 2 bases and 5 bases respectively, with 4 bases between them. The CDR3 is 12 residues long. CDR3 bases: TGTGCCAGCAGCTTATACAACAATGAGCAGTTCTTC. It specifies CASSLYNNEQFF. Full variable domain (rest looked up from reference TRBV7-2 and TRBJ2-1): GAGVSQSPSNKVTEKGKDVELRCDPISGHTALYWYRQSLGQGLEFLIYFQGNSAPDKSGLPSDRFSAERTGGSVSTLTIQRTQQEDSAVYLCASSLYNNEQFFGPGTRLTVL.

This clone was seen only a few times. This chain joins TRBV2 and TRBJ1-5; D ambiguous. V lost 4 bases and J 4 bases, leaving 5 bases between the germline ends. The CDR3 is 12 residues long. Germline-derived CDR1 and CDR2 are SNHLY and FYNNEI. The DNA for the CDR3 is TGTGCCAGCAGTGCCCCGAATCAGCCCCAGCATTTT. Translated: CASSAPNQPQHF. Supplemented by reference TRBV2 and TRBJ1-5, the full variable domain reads EPEVTQTPSHQVTQMGQEVILRCVPISNHLYFYWYRQILGQKVEFLVSFYNNEISEKSEIFDDQFSVERPDGSNFTLKIRSTKLEDSAMYFCASSAPNQPQHFGDGTRLSIL.

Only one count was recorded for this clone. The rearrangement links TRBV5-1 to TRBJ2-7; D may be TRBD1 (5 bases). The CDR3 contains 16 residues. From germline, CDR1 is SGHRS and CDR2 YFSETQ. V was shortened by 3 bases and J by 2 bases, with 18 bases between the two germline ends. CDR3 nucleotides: TGCGCCAGCAGCTCCCAGACCCAGGGAACCACCTACGAGCAGTACTTC. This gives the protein CASSSQTQGTTYEQYF.

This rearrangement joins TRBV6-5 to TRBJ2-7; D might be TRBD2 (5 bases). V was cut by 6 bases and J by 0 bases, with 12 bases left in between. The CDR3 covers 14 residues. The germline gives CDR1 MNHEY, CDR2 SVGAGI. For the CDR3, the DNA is TGTGCCAGCAGCCCCAACCGGGACTCCTACGAGCAGTACTTC. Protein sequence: CASSPNRDSYEQYF.

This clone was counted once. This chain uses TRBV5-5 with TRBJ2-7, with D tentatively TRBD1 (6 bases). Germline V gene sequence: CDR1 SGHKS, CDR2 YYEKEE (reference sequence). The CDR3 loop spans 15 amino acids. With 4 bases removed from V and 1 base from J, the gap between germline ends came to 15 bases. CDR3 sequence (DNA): TGTGCCAGCAGCCTAGGCACAGGGTCTTCCTACGAGCAGTACTTC. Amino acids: CASSLGTGSSYEQYF. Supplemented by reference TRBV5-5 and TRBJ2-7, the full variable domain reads DAGVTQSPTHLIKTRGQQVTLRCSPISGHKSVSWYQQVLGQGPQFIFQYYEKEERGRGNFPDRFSARQFPNYSSELNVNALLLGDSALYLCASSLGTGSSYEQYFGPGTRLTVT.

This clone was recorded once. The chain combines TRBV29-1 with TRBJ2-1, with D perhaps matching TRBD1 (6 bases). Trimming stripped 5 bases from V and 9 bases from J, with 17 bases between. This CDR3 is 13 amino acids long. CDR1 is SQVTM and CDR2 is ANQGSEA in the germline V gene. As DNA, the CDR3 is TGCAGCGTTTTTAGGGTGTACAGGGCTGAGCAGTTCTTC. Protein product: CSVFRVYRAEQFF.

The CDR3 here is CASSRDFSTQYF. For the CDR3, the DNA is TGTGCCAGCAGTCGGGACTTTAGCACGCAGTATTTT. This chain uses TRBV12-3 or TRBV12-4 with TRBJ2-3, with D possibly TRBD2 on 6 matching bases. This CDR3 is built from 12 residues. V was pared by 5 bases and J by 9 bases, with 12 bases between.

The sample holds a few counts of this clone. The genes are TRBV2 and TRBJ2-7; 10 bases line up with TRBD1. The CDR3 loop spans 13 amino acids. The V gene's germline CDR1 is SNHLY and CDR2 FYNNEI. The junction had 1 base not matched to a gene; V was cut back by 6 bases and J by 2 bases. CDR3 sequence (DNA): TGTGCCAGCAGGGGGACAGGGGCCTACGAGCAGTACTTC. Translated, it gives CASRGTGAYEQYF.

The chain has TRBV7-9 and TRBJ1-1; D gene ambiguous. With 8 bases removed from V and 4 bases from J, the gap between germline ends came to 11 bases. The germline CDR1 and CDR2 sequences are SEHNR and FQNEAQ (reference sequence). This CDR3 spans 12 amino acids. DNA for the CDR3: TGTGCCAGCGGGAGGGAGGGCACTGAAGCTTTCTTT. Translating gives CASGREGTEAFF.

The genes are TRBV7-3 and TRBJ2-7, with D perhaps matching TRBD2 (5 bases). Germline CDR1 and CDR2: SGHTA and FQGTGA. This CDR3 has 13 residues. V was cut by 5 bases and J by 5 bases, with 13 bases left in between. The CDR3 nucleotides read TGTGCCAGCAGCGCAACGACCGGGAACGAGCAGTACTTC. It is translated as CASSATTGNEQYF.

In DNA, the CDR3 is TGTGCCAGCAGCCAAGCTAGCGGAGTAACCTACGAGCAGTACTTC. It yields the protein CASSQASGVTYEQYF. This chain connects TRBV4-2 to TRBJ2-7; TRBD2 aligns across 7 bases. The V segment lost 1 base and the J segment 2 bases; nucleotides outside the gene matches: 5. CDR1 LGHNA and CDR2 YNFKEQ come from the germline V gene. This CDR3 is built from 15 residues.

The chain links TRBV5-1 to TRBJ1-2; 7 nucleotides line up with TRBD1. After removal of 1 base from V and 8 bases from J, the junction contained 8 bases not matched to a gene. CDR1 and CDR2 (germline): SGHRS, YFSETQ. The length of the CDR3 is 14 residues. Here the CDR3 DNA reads TGCGCCAGCAGCTTGCAACAGGGGTCGGGCGGCTACACCTTC. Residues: CASSLQQGSGGYTF.

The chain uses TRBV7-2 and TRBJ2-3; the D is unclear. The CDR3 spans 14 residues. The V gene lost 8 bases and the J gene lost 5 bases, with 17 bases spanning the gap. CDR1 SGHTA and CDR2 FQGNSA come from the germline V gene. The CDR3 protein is CASAKGRRGDTQYF. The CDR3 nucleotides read TGTGCCAGCGCAAAAGGCAGGCGTGGAGATACGCAGTATTTT.

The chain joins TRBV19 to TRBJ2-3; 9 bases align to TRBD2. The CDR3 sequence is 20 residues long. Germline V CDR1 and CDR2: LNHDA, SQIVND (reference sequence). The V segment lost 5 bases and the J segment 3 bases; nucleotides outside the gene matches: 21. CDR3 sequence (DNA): TGTGCCAGTAGTCCGCGACTTGTGCGGGAGGGCCTGCGGAGTACAGATACGCAGTATTTT. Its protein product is CASSPRLVREGLRSTDTQYF.

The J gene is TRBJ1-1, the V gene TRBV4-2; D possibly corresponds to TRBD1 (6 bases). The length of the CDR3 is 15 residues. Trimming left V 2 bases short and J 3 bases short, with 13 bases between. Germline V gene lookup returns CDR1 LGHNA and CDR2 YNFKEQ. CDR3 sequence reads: CASSQLGGGDTEAFF. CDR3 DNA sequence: TGTGCCAGCAGCCAACTAGGGGGGGGTGACACTGAAGCTTTCTTT.

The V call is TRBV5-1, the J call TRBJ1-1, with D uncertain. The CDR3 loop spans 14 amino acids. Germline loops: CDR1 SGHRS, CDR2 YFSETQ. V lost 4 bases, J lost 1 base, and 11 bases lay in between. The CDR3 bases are TGCGCCAGCAGCCTCGACATTAAGAACACTGAAGCTTTCTTT. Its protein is CASSLDIKNTEAFF.

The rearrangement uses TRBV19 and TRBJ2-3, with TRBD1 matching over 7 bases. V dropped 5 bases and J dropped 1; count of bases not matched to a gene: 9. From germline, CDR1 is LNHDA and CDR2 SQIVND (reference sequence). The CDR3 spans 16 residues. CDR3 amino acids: CASSPRQGVGTDTQYF. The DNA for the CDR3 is TGTGCCAGTAGTCCCCGACAGGGCGTAGGCACAGATACGCAGTATTTT.

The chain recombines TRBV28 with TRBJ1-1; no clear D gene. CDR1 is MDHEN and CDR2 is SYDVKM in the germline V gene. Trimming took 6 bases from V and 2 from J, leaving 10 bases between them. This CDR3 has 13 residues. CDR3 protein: CASRTGRNTEAFF. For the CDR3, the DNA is TGTGCCAGCAGGACCGGGAGAAACACTGAAGCTTTCTTT.

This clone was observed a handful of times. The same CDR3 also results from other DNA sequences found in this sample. In DNA form, the CDR3 reads TGTGCCAGCAGTTCAGGACAGTTCTCTGGAAACACCATATATTTT. It specifies CASSSGQFSGNTIYF. This chain links TRBV28 with TRBJ1-3; D might be TRBD1 (6 bases). Germline values: CDR1 MDHEN, CDR2 SYDVKM. The CDR3 loop spans 15 amino acids. V lost 4 bases to trimming and J lost 0 bases, with 10 bases between them. Full variable domain (missing parts from reference TRBV28 and TRBJ1-3): DVKVTQSSRYLVKRTGEKVFLECVQDMDHENMFWYRQDPGLGLRLIYFSYDVKMKEKGDIPEGYSVSREKKERFSLILESASTNQTSMYLCASSSGQFSGNTIYFGEGSWLTVV.

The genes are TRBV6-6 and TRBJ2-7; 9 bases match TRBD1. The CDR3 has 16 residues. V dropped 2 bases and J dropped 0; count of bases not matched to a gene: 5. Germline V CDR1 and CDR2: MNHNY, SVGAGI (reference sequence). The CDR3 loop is CASSYARDRVSYEQYF. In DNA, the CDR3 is TGTGCCAGCAGTTACGCCCGGGACAGGGTCTCCTACGAGCAGTACTTC.